This T cell receptor (beta chain) was profiled in a study of beta chain features in type 1 diabetes. Study-level background: The patient and healthy donor groups were comparable for age, gender and cell yields. Study-wide results and limits: The naive, central memory and Treg TCRB repertoires looked more alike in patients than they did in healthy donors.

Cell sorting via CD45RO/CCR7/CD25/CD127/CD95/CD27 was performed to obtain CD4+ naive, central memory, regulatory and stem cell-like memory cells. The authors reverse transcribed all of the isolated RNA, so sequencing captured expressed TCRB transcripts. Profiled with immunoSEQ multiplex PCR; TCRdb holds only in-frame clones, not every one. The data show about 360,000 clones, 10% to 15% seen once. Only a few counts were recorded for this clone. Its antigen remains unidentified. V trimming: 4 bases; J trimming: 3 bases; junction bases outside the gene matches: 6. Germline CDR1 SGHNT, CDR2 YYREEE (reference sequence). This CDR3 spans 15 amino acids.

The clonotype was recovered from a young man in good health. This chain joins TRBV5-4 and TRBJ2-7; 11 bases agree with TRBD2. The material sequenced was naive CD4+ T cells from blood. The CDR3 region is CASSLRLAGIYEQYF. CDR3 DNA: TGTGCCAGCAGCCTCAGACTAGCGGGAATCTACGAGCAGTACTTC.